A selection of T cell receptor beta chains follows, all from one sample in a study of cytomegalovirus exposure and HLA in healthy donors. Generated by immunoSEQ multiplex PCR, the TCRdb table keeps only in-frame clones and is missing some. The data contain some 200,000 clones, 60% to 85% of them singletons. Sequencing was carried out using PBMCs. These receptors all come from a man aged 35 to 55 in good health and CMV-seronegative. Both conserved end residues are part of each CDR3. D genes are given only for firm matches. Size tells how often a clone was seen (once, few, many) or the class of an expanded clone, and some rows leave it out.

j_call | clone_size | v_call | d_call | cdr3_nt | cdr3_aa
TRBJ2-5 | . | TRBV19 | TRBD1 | TGTGCCAGTAGCCACGGGACAGGGGCTCAAGAGACCCAGTACTTC | CASSHGTGAQETQYF
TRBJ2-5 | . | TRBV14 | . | TGTGCCAGCAGCCTTCCTATTAGAGATATCCAAGAGACCCAGTACTTC | CASSLPIRDIQETQYF
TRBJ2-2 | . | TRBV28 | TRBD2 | TGTGCCAGCAGTCTCCCTGGACTAGCGCGCACCGGGGAGCTGTTTTTT | CASSLPGLARTGELFF
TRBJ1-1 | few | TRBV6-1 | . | TGTGCCAGCAGTGAAAGGGGCCGAAACACTGAAGCTTTCTTT | CASSERGRNTEAFF
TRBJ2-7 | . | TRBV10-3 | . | TGTGCCATCAGTGAGTCAAGAGTTAACAGGGCCCACGAGCAGTACTTC | CAISESRVNRAHEQYF
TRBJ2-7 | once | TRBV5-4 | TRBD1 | TGTGCCAGCAGCCGGGACAGGGGTCCGTACGAGCAGTACTTC | CASSRDRGPYEQYF
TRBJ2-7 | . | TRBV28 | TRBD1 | TGTGCCTCCAGTTCACCCGGACAGGGGACCCACGAGCAGTACTTC | CASSSPGQGTHEQYF
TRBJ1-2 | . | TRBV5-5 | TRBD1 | TGTGCCAGCAGCATGCTGGACAGGACCCATGGCTACACCTTC | CASSMLDRTHGYTF
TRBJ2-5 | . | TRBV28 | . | TGTGCCAGCAGTCTCCAGGACTACCAAGAGACCCAGTACTTC | CASSLQDYQETQYF
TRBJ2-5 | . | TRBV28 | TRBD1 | TGTGCCAGCAGTTGGACCAGGGGGACCGTAGAAGTGACCCAGTACTTC | CASSWTRGTVEVTQYF
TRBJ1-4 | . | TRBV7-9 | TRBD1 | TGTGCCAGCAGCTCAGGGGGAAAACTGTTTTTT | CASSSGGKLFF
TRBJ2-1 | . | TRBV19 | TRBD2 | TGTGCCAGTAGTACCCTCAAGGTAGCGGGAGTCAATGAGCAGTTCTTC | CASSTLKVAGVNEQFF
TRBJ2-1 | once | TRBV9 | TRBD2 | TGTGCCAGCAGCGCAGGGACTAGCGGCTACAATGAGCAGTTCTTC | CASSAGTSGYNEQFF
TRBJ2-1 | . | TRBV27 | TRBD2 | TGTGCCAGCAGTTTAAGGGGGACTAGCGGGATGAACTCCTACAATGAGCAGTTCTTC | CASSLRGTSGMNSYNEQFF
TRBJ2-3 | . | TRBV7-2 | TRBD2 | TGTGCCAGCAGCCAAATAGCGGGGGGACCCACAGATACGCAGTATTTT | CASSQIAGGPTDTQYF
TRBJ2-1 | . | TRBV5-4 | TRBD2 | TGTGCCAGCAGCCCGAAGGCGGGGGGAAATGGGGAGCAGTTCTTC | CASSPKAGGNGEQFF
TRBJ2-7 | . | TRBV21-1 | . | TGTGCCAGCAGCACCAATCCGGGACTAGCGGGAGAGAACGAGCAGTACTTC | CASSTNPGLAGENEQYF
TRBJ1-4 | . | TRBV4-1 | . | TGCGCCAGCAGCCGCCGGGAGGGGGTTTCAACTAATGAAAAACTGTTTTTT | CASSRREGVSTNEKLFF
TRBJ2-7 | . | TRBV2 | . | TGTGCCAGCATGAGCGGGTCCTACGAGCAGTACTTC | CASMSGSYEQYF
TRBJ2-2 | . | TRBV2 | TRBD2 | TGTGCCAGCAGTGAGGGGACTATCGAGGGCGGGGAGCTGTTTTTT | CASSEGTIEGGELFF
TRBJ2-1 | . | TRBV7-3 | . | TGTGCCAGCAGCTTAGGTACGCTAGCGAGCAATGAGCAGTTCTTC | CASSLGTLASNEQFF
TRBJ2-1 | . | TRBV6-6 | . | TGTGCCAGCAGTTCCGAGAGAGTAGAGGTGGGCAATGAGCAGTTCTTC | CASSSERVEVGNEQFF
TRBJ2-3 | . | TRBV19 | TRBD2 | TGTGCCAGTAACCTAGCGGGGAAAGATACGCAGTATTTT | CASNLAGKDTQYF
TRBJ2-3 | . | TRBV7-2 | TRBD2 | TGTGCCAGCACCCCGGGGGGTAGCTCAGATACGCAGTATTTT | CASTPGGSSDTQYF
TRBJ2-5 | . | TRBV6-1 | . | TGTGCCAGCAGCAAAACTGGGGCAGAAGAGACCCAGTACTTC | CASSKTGAEETQYF
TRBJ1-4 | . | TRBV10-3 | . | TGTGCCATCAAGAAGGGGGAAGGTGAAAAACTGTTTTTT | CAIKKGEGEKLFF